Presented here are 19 T cell receptor beta chains from one specimen sequenced in a study of blood T cell repertoires in COVID-19. Some clones are missing from TCRdb's copy, which holds only in-frame ones; the method was immunoSEQ multiplex PCR. The sample lists fewer than 350,000 clones; 81% were seen once. Source material: peripheral blood. The receptors shown here come from an older woman with active or convalescent COVID-19.

The chain joins TRBV18 to TRBJ1-4; D might be TRBD1 (6 bases). The ends were cut back, 10 bases at V and 8 bases at J, with 20 bases in the middle. CDR3 length: 14 amino acids. Germline CDR1 is KGHSH and CDR2 is LQKENI. The CDR3 nucleotides are TGTGCCACCACAAATGGGGGCCTAGGGGAAAAACTGTTTTTT. Residues: CATTNGGLGEKLFF.

The chain is built from TRBV12-3 or TRBV12-4 and TRBJ1-2; TRBD1 might be the D (5 bases). The CDR3 runs 11 residues. V was trimmed by 4 bases and J by 10 bases, leaving 10 bases between them. CDR3 bases: TGTGCCAGCAGTTCCCGACAGCTCTACACCTTC. It codes for CASSSRQLYTF.

The J gene is TRBJ2-7, the V gene TRBV5-1; 8 bases agree with TRBD1. CDR1 is SGHRS, CDR2 YFSETQ, per germline. The junction had 5 bases not matched to a gene; V was cut back by 0 bases and J by 0 bases. This CDR3 has 16 amino acids. Here the CDR3 reads CASSLGGQATSYEQYF. The CDR3 DNA reads as TGCGCCAGCAGCTTGGGGGGACAGGCGACCTCCTACGAGCAGTACTTC.

This chain joins TRBV25-1 and TRBJ1-1; D may be TRBD1 (6 bases). This CDR3 contains 15 residues. Looked up from germline, CDR1 is MGHDK and CDR2 is SYGVNS. V was shortened by 2 bases and J by 8 bases, with 18 bases between the two germline ends. CDR3 nucleotides: TGTGCCAGCAGTGAACCGCGTCAAGGGGGGGGAGAAGCTTTCTTT. It is translated as CASSEPRQGGGEAFF.

In DNA, the CDR3 is TGTGCCAGCAACCTTGGACTAGGGGTCTACAATGAGCAGTTCTTC. This sequence encodes CASNLGLGVYNEQFF. The chain links TRBV4-2 to TRBJ2-1, with 7 bases aligning to TRBD2. Germline CDR1 is LGHNA and CDR2 is YNFKEQ. The CDR3 is made up of 15 amino acids. Trimming took 7 bases from V and 3 from J; bases not matched to a gene: 9.

The chain couples TRBV19 to TRBJ2-5; D may be TRBD1 (5 bases). The CDR3 spans 13 residues. The V gene lost 6 bases and the J gene lost 5 bases, with 13 bases spanning the gap. Germline loops: CDR1 LNHDA, CDR2 SQIVND (reference sequence). The CDR3 loop is CASRAGSAETQYF. Here the CDR3 DNA reads TGTGCCAGTAGGGCAGGGTCAGCGGAGACCCAGTACTTC.

The V and J genes are TRBV5-1 and TRBJ1-1, with TRBD1 matching over 9 bases. This CDR3 has 15 amino acids. The germline CDR1 and CDR2 sequences are SGHRS and YFSETQ. V gave up 4 bases and J gave up 1 base; unmatched junction bases: 5. Here the CDR3 reads CASSHRTGENTEAFF. CDR3 sequence (DNA): TGCGCCAGCAGCCACCGGACAGGGGAGAACACTGAAGCTTTCTTT.

V usage is TRBV7-3 and J usage is TRBJ2-2; possible D gene TRBD1, 6 bases. The germline V and J ends were trimmed by 5 bases and 1 base, with 14 bases remaining between them. The CDR3 contains 16 residues. Germline assignment: CDR1 SGHTA and CDR2 FQGTGA. The CDR3 reads CASSGDGRGNTGELFF. Here the CDR3 DNA reads TGTGCCAGCAGCGGCGATGGCAGGGGGAACACCGGGGAGCTGTTTTTT.

The rearrangement links TRBV29-1 to TRBJ2-7; no firm D call. The CDR3 loop spans 12 amino acids. Trimming removed 4 bases from V and 4 bases from J, with 11 bases in between. The germline V gene encodes CDR1 SQVTM and CDR2 ANQGSEA. CDR3 loop: CSVVVSWYEQYF. The CDR3 coding sequence is TGCAGCGTTGTGGTCAGTTGGTACGAGCAGTACTTC.

The genes are TRBV19 and TRBJ1-1; possibly TRBD1 for D (5 bases). Germline CDR1 reads LNHDA; CDR2 reads SQIVND (reference sequence). Trimming left V 5 bases short and J 1 base short, with 11 bases between. The CDR3 extends over 14 amino acids. The CDR3 protein is CASSHLQANTEAFF. DNA of the CDR3: TGTGCCAGTAGTCATCTACAGGCGAACACTGAAGCTTTCTTT.

The chain combines TRBV5-4 with TRBJ2-5; 11 nucleotides line up with TRBD2. The CDR3 has 16 amino acids. Germline CDR1 SGHNT, CDR2 YYREEE (reference sequence). Trimming cost V 1 base and J 1 base; bases outside gene matches: 3. The chain's CDR3 is CASSLPGTSGQETQYF. CDR3 DNA: TGTGCCAGCAGCTTGCCCGGGACTAGCGGCCAAGAGACCCAGTACTTC.

The genes are TRBV2 and TRBJ1-6, with no clear D. There are 14 residues in the CDR3. Trimming cost V 8 bases and J 8 bases, with 16 bases left between them. Germline V gene lookup returns CDR1 SNHLY and CDR2 FYNNEI. CDR3 sequence: CASEGMGRDSPLHF. The CDR3, as DNA: TGTGCCAGCGAGGGAATGGGTCGGGATTCACCCCTCCACTTT.

The chain carries TRBV6-2 or TRBV6-3 and TRBJ1-6; perhaps TRBD1 as D (6 bases). The V gene lost 5 bases and the J gene lost 0 bases, with 14 bases spanning the gap. The germline CDR1 and CDR2 sequences are MNHEY and SVGEGT. The length of the CDR3 is 17 residues. CDR3 in DNA: TGTGCCAGCAGTAACAGGGCCGCAAGCTCCTATAATTCACCCCTCCACTTT. It translates to CASSNRAASSYNSPLHF.

The chain uses TRBV6-1 and TRBJ2-5, with D unresolved. From germline, CDR1 is MNHNS and CDR2 SASEGT. The CDR3 extends over 14 amino acids. Trimming left V 1 base short and J 7 bases short, with 13 bases between. CDR3 loop: CASSEDRAVVTQYF. The CDR3 coding sequence is TGTGCCAGCAGTGAAGACAGAGCCGTCGTGACCCAGTACTTC.

V gene TRBV5-1 combines with J gene TRBJ1-3; D may be TRBD1 (6 bases). The V end was cut by 0 bases, the J end by 2 bases, with 12 bases between. Germline V lookup: CDR1 SGHRS, CDR2 YFSETQ. This CDR3 is built from 16 residues. CDR3 DNA: TGCGCCAGCAGCTTGGGACGGACAGTGGCTGGAAACACCATATATTTT. This translates into CASSLGRTVAGNTIYF.

The chain combines TRBV6-1 with TRBJ1-6, with 8 bases identical to TRBD1. The CDR3 extends over 16 amino acids. Trimming took 4 bases from V and 6 from J; bases not matched to a gene: 8. The germline V gene encodes CDR1 MNHNS and CDR2 SASEGT. DNA for the CDR3: TGTGCCAGCAGTGCCCAGACAGGGGCTCCTAATTCACCCCTCCACTTT. Its translation: CASSAQTGAPNSPLHF.

This chain links TRBV9 with TRBJ1-2; D is possibly TRBD1 (6 bases). The germline CDR1 and CDR2 sequences are SGDLS and YYNGEE. The ends were cut back, 3 bases at V and 6 bases at J, with 12 bases in the middle. This CDR3 spans 13 amino acids. The CDR3 protein is CASSAGERDGYTF. The DNA of the CDR3 is TGTGCCAGCAGCGCAGGGGAAAGGGATGGCTACACCTTC.

This chain links TRBV30 with TRBJ2-3, with 11 nucleotides matching TRBD1. Per the germline V gene, CDR1 is GTSNPN and CDR2 is SVGIG (reference sequence). Trimming took 5 bases from V and 4 from J; bases not matched to a gene: 11. This CDR3 comprises 16 residues. In nucleotides, the CDR3 is TGTGCCTGGGGAGTAGGGACAGGGGGTAGTCCAGATACGCAGTATTTT. It specifies CAWGVGTGGSPDTQYF.

The rearrangement joins TRBV5-4 to TRBJ2-1, with D tentatively TRBD2 (5 bases). CDR3 length: 16 amino acids. Germline CDR1 and CDR2: SGHNT and YYREEE (reference sequence). Trimming shortened V by 3 bases and J by 4 bases, and 17 bases separated the two germline ends. This CDR3 is CASSSPGGSDYNEQFF. CDR3 coding DNA: TGTGCCAGCAGCTCCCCCGGTGGTAGCGATTACAATGAGCAGTTCTTC.